In its sample, the clone carrying this TCR beta chain was seen a few times. Authors' data handling: It was from reference gene primer amplification that nucleated cell counts were estimated. Measured with immunoSEQ multiplex PCR; TCRdb has only the in-frame clones, and not every one. V and J calls and clone size are copied from that table; D and trimming were computed from the DNA. Counted here are some 380,000 clones, nearly 90% occurring once; the ten biggest clones make up approximately 2.1%. The data were obtained in a study of blood T cell repertoires in COVID-19. Overall study context: Some COVID-19 samples were acute and others convalescent; all came from the United States, Italy and Spain.

Everyone who took part was roughly 18 to 95 years old, and they came from 20 to 25 US areas. In assigning cohorts, the study relied on participant-reported clinical history. Trimming took 5 bases from V and 3 from J; bases not matched to a gene: 8. The germline gives CDR1 SGHNT, CDR2 YENEEA. This CDR3 is 15 amino acids long. This receptor was taken from a middle-aged woman with acute COVID-19. J is TRBJ2-3 and V is TRBV11-3, with TRBD2 identical over 7 bases. Sequencing was done on a sample of PBMCs or T cells enriched from blood (not recorded which). CDR3 DNA sequence: TGTGCCAGCAGCCACCCAGCGGGGCTTACAGATACGCAGTATTTT. This codes for CASSHPAGLTDTQYF.